This TCR beta chain was captured by sequencing in a study of blood T cell repertoires in COVID-19. The overall study: Donors in the United States, Italy and Spain gave samples during acute or convalescent COVID-19. PBMCs, B-cell-depleted T cells, or T cells were the source of the cDNA or gDNA that made up the material.

Original handling: Reference gene primer amplification in the assay estimated nucleated cell counts. Profiling relied on immunoSEQ multiplex PCR, and the TCRdb table lists in-frame clones only, not all of them. Clone size and the V and J calls come from that table; the DNA yielded D and trimming. The sample yields some 450,000 clones, around 88% seen once. CDR1 SGHNT and CDR2 YYREEE come from the germline V gene (reference sequence). The CDR3 is made up of 16 amino acids. V trimming: 1 base; J trimming: 4 bases; junction bases outside the gene matches: 9. This chain connects TRBV5-4 to TRBJ1-1; TRBD1 matches at 8 bases. Sequencing was performed on peripheral blood. The receptor comes from a woman aged 50 to 60 with COVID-19, enrolled during active disease. The CDR3 nucleotides read TGTGCCAGCAGCTTGAGGGCAGGGGGCGACGGCACTGAAGCTTTCTTT. This codes for CASSLRAGGDGTEAFF.